This note documents a single TCR beta chain sequence. The antigen remains undetermined. Naivety among CD8 cells was defined by CD45RO negativity and positive CCR7 selection, thereby excluding terminally differentiated effector memory CD45RA+ cells. The entry originates in a study of shared clonotypes between healthy human individuals. Looking at the study overall: Those who served as donors were a couple of women and a few men between the ages of 18 and 49.

Study-wide results and limits: When compared with the clonotypes that were shared by all four sorted-subset donors, the non-shared clonotypes turned out to have lower generation probabilities. With a few donors compared, 5% to 5.5% of naive CD4 clonotypes were shared. Only blood was sampled; tissue repertoires likely differ.

The assay was immunoSEQ multiplex PCR, and TCRdb's table has in-frame clones only and misses some. The sample carries some 1,900,000 clones, approximately 94% recorded once. Sequenced input: naive CD8+ T cells sorted from blood. This sequence originates from a man aged 18 to 35 in good health.

The CDR3 DNA reads as TGTGCCAGCAGTGTTGGGACTAGCGGGGGATACGAGCAGTACTTC. Translated, it gives CASSVGTSGGYEQYF. J is TRBJ2-7 and V is TRBV6-1, with 14 bases that match TRBD2. The germline gives CDR1 MNHNS, CDR2 SASEGT. Trimming cost V 4 bases and J 4 bases; bases outside gene matches: 3. The CDR3 spans 15 residues.